The source of this T cell receptor (beta chain) is a study of T cell responses to AZD1222 COVID-19 vaccine. Trimming removed 0 bases from V and 0 bases from J, with 8 bases in between. CDR1 and CDR2 from the germline V gene are MRHNA and SNTAGT. There are 15 residues in the CDR3. This table comes from immunoSEQ multiplex PCR, and its TCRdb copy is limited to in-frame clones, with some not included. The table lists approximately 97,000 clones, about 88% of them singletons. Sample: peripheral blood, taken on day 0 of AZD1222 vaccination. The receptor was derived from an adult in good health. The gene calls are TRBV6-4 and TRBJ2-5; D possibly corresponds to TRBD1 (5 bases). DNA of the CDR3: TGTGCCAGCAGTGACTCATCAGGGTACCAAGAGACCCAGTACTTC. Its protein is CASSDSSGYQETQYF.